The next 18 T cell receptor beta chains were all read from a single sample in a study of CD8 T cells in ankylosing spondylitis. TCRdb re-called the 5' RACE reads through MiXCR, storing one row per CDR3 protein. Among about 240,000 distinct CDR3 sequences, around a tenth were seen once, and the ten largest hold 6.8%. Sample: blood, either unsorted or a sorted T cell fraction (not recorded which). These TCRs come from a male donor with ankylosing spondylitis or in good health (not recorded which).

This clonotype has at least ten counts. V gene TRBV3-1 combines with J gene TRBJ1-5; D gene unclear. The V and J ends lost 2 bases and 4 bases respectively, with 6 bases between them. Germline CDR1 and CDR2: LGHDT and YNNKEL (reference sequence). The CDR3 covers 13 residues. CDR3 sequence: CASSQFRNQPQHF. The DNA of the CDR3 is TGTGCCAGCAGCCAATTCAGGAATCAGCCCCAGCATTTT.

The V gene is TRBV7-6, the J gene TRBJ1-2; the D is unclear. Germline CDR1 SGHVS, CDR2 FNYEAQ. This CDR3 contains 13 residues. Trimming cost V 0 bases and J 4 bases, with 6 bases left between them. As DNA, the CDR3 is TGTGCCAGCAGCTTAGCGGAGGGCTATGGCTACACCTTC. Its protein product is CASSLAEGYGYTF.

The CDR3 protein is CASSLPGQKYQETQYF. The CDR3 DNA reads TGCGCCAGCAGCTTGCCCGGACAGAAGTACCAAGAGACCCAGTACTTC. The chain recombines TRBV5-1 with TRBJ2-5; a possible D gene is TRBD1 (6 bases). Germline values: CDR1 SGHRS, CDR2 YFSETQ. The V gene lost 1 base and the J gene lost 0 bases, with 13 bases spanning the gap. The CDR3 is made up of 16 amino acids.

This clonotype was picked up many times. V gene TRBV5-1 combines with J gene TRBJ2-3; the D is unclear. The CDR3 sequence is 11 residues long. Germline V CDR1 and CDR2: SGHRS, YFSETQ. V was clipped by 7 bases and J by 7 bases, with 10 bases between them. This CDR3 is CASGFSYTQYF. The DNA of the CDR3 is TGCGCCAGCGGATTCTCTTATACGCAGTATTTT.

In this sample, this clonotype turned up many times. The rearrangement joins TRBV7-8 to TRBJ1-4; the match to TRBD1 covers 7 bases. This CDR3 has 13 amino acids. V gave up 5 bases and J gave up 7 bases; unmatched junction bases: 4. CDR1 and CDR2 (germline): SGHVS, FQNEAQ. CDR3 DNA sequence: TGTGCCAGCAGCGCTACAGGGGTTGAAAAACTGTTTTTT. Its protein product is CASSATGVEKLFF.

The sample holds a few counts of this clonotype. The chain uses TRBV10-3 and TRBJ2-7; 11 nucleotides agree with TRBD1. This CDR3 spans 14 amino acids. Germline V gene lookup returns CDR1 ENHRY and CDR2 SYGVKD. The ends lost 7 bases at V and 3 bases at J; junction bases unmatched: 5. In DNA form, the CDR3 reads TGTGCCATCACTCGGGACAGGGGGAGCTACGAGCAGTACTTC. This sequence encodes CAITRDRGSYEQYF.

This clonotype occurred a few times. The CDR3 nucleotides read TGTGCCACTCTGGACGGGACGGCAACCTACGAGCAGTACTTC. Amino acids: CATLDGTATYEQYF. V is TRBV10-3 and J is TRBJ2-7; D tentatively reads TRBD1 or TRBD2 (5 bases each). The V gene's germline CDR1 is ENHRY and CDR2 SYGVKD. Trimming pared 10 bases from V and 2 bases from J, leaving 18 bases between. This CDR3 comprises 14 residues.

This clonotype was counted many times. The chain joins TRBV28 to TRBJ2-1; TRBD1 matches at 7 bases. V shed 5 bases, J shed 7 bases, and the junction held 5 bases outside the gene matches. CDR3 length: 13 residues. The germline CDR1 and CDR2 sequences are MDHEN and SYDVKM. CDR3 sequence reads: CASSLTGKNEQFF. The CDR3 bases are TGTGCCAGCAGTCTGACAGGGAAGAATGAGCAGTTCTTC. Full variable domain (outside the CDR3, taken from reference TRBV28 and TRBJ2-1): DVKVTQSSRYLVKRTGEKVFLECVQDMDHENMFWYRQDPGLGLRLIYFSYDVKMKEKGDIPEGYSVSREKKERFSLILESASTNQTSMYLCASSLTGKNEQFFGPGTRLTVL.

This chain connects TRBV11-2 to TRBJ2-3, with 11 bases that match TRBD2. Germline V gives CDR1 SGHAT, CDR2 FQNNGV. V was clipped by 3 bases and J by 1 base; unmatched bases: 12. This CDR3 is 19 amino acids long. The CDR3 coding sequence is TGTGCCAGCAGCTTTTTGGGACTAGCGGTTTCTATCGGCACAGATACGCAGTATTTT. Translated: CASSFLGLAVSIGTDTQYF.

The J gene is TRBJ2-3, the V gene TRBV28; D is uncertain. The germline V gene has CDR1 MDHEN and CDR2 SYDVKM. V was cut by 6 bases and J by 7 bases, with 5 bases left in between. The CDR3 sequence is 10 residues long. The CDR3 nucleotides are TGTGCCAGCAGCTCTAATACGCAGTATTTT. The encoded protein is CASSSNTQYF. Full variable domain (remainder filled in from reference TRBV28 and TRBJ2-3): DVKVTQSSRYLVKRTGEKVFLECVQDMDHENMFWYRQDPGLGLRLIYFSYDVKMKEKGDIPEGYSVSREKKERFSLILESASTNQTSMYLCASSSNTQYFGPGTRLTVL.

This clonotype was counted at least ten times. The genes are TRBV5-1 and TRBJ2-1; 9 bases align to TRBD2. Germline trimming cut 1 base from V and 4 bases from J; bases unmatched to any gene: 6. CDR1 is SGHRS and CDR2 is YFSETQ in the germline V gene. The CDR3 extends over 16 amino acids. DNA of the CDR3: TGCGCCAGCAGCTTGTCGCGGGGGGGTTCTTACAATGAGCAGTTCTTC. Translating it yields CASSLSRGGSYNEQFF.

This clonotype showed up many times. The genes are TRBV20-1 and TRBJ2-7, with D perhaps TRBD1 (6 bases). Germline CDR1 and CDR2: DFQATT and SNEGSKA (reference sequence). V gave up 0 bases and J gave up 3 bases, with 15 bases separating them. This CDR3 has 15 amino acids. The CDR3 is CSARDPPRGGYEQYF. In DNA, the CDR3 is TGCAGTGCTAGAGATCCACCGAGAGGGGGCTACGAGCAGTACTTC.

This clonotype was found many times. The chain employs TRBV5-1 and TRBJ1-2; possibly TRBD1 for D (6 bases). The V gene lost 4 bases and the J gene lost 4 bases, with 14 bases spanning the gap. The germline CDR1 and CDR2 sequences are SGHRS and YFSETQ. The CDR3 has 14 amino acids. The CDR3, as DNA: TGCGCCAGCAGCGCCTTACAGGGTTTCTATGGCTACACCTTC. This codes for CASSALQGFYGYTF.

The chain recombines TRBV5-1 with TRBJ2-2; the D is unclear. This CDR3 has 12 amino acids. V was cut by 2 bases and J by 6 bases, with 5 bases left in between. Germline-derived CDR1 and CDR2 are SGHRS and YFSETQ. The CDR3 region has the DNA TGCGCCAGCAGCTTTGATCCCGGGGAGCTGTTTTTT. It encodes CASSFDPGELFF.

This clonotype was found a few times. In DNA, the CDR3 is TGTGCCAGCAGCGCAGGGGAGCCCTACGAGCAGTACTTC. This translates into CASSAGEPYEQYF. The V and J genes are TRBV5-4 and TRBJ2-7, with D perhaps TRBD1 (6 bases). The CDR3 runs to 13 residues. The germline V and J ends were trimmed by 4 bases and 2 bases, with 10 bases remaining between them. Germline lookup yields CDR1 SGHNT and CDR2 YYREEE (reference sequence).

This clonotype was seen a handful of times. This chain joins TRBV29-1 and TRBJ2-5, with 10 bases identical to TRBD2. CDR3 length: 14 amino acids. The V segment lost 6 bases and the J segment 5 bases; nucleotides outside the gene matches: 9. Germline-derived CDR1 and CDR2 are SQVTM and ANQGSEA. CDR3 amino acids: CSVGAGGITETQYF. CDR3 DNA: TGCAGCGTGGGAGCGGGAGGGATCACGGAGACCCAGTACTTC.

This clonotype was observed many times. V and J are TRBV29-1 and TRBJ2-3; no firm D call. CDR3 length equals 14 residues. V lost 4 bases and J lost 2, with 13 bases in between. The germline CDR1 and CDR2 sequences are SQVTM and ANQGSEA. This CDR3 is CSVAPTATTDTQYF. The CDR3 bases are TGCAGCGTTGCCCCTACCGCTACCACAGATACGCAGTATTTT.

This clonotype was seen a handful of times. This chain connects TRBV7-2 to TRBJ1-1; TRBD1 agrees at 8 bases. From germline, CDR1 is SGHTA and CDR2 FQGNSA. The CDR3 consists of 15 residues. After removal of 5 bases from V and 4 bases from J, the junction contained 9 bases not matched to a gene. CDR3 DNA sequence: TGTGCCAGCAGCCGAATTGGACAGGGCGGCACTGAAGCTTTCTTT. This sequence encodes CASSRIGQGGTEAFF.